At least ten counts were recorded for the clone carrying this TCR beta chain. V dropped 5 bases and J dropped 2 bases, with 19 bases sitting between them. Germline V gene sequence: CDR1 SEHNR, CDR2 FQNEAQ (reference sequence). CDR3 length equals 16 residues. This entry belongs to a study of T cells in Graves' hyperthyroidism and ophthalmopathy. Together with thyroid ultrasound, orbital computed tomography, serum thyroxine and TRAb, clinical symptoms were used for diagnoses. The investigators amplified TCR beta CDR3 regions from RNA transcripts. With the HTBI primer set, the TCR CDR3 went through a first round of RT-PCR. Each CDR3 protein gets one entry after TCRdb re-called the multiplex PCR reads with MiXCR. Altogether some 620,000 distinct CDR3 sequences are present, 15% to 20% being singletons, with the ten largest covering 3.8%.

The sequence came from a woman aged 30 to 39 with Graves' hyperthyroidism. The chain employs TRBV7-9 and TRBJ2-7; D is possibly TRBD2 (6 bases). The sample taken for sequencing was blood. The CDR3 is CASSPRGSGLPYEQYF. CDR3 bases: TGTGCCAGCAGCCCACGGGGAAGCGGGTTACCCTACGAGCAGTACTTC.